This T cell receptor beta chain was sequenced during a study of blood T cell repertoires in COVID-19. Germline V lookup: CDR1 MNHEY, CDR2 SVGAGI. There are 13 residues in the CDR3. The V gene lost 6 bases and the J gene lost 4 bases, with 12 bases spanning the gap. Measured with immunoSEQ multiplex PCR; TCRdb has only the in-frame clones, and not every one. There are around 330,000 clones in the sample; 89% occur only once, and over 4% lies in the top ten. This receptor was taken from a man in his 60s who had recovered from COVID-19. Sequencing was done on a sample of PBMCs or T cells enriched from blood (not recorded which). V and J are TRBV6-5 and TRBJ1-1, with D perhaps TRBD1 (6 bases). The CDR3 region is CASRRGGGTEAFF. As DNA, the CDR3 is TGTGCCAGCAGGCGGGGAGGGGGCACTGAAGCTTTCTTT.